The next 14 T cell receptor beta chains were all read from a single sample in a study of shared clonotypes between healthy human individuals. Naive-designated CD8 cells lacked CD45RO, were positively enriched for CCR7, and omitted terminally differentiated effector memory CD45RA+ cells. The assay was immunoSEQ multiplex PCR, and TCRdb's table has in-frame clones only and misses some. The sample lists some 2,000,000 clones, over 85% occurring once. The sequenced sample consisted of naive CD8+ T cells sorted from blood. The source of these receptors is a man between 18 and 35 years old in good health.

V usage is TRBV6-5 and J usage is TRBJ2-7; D remains unclear. The CDR3 extends over 11 amino acids. The germline V gene encodes CDR1 MNHEY and CDR2 SVGAGI. V lost 6 bases to trimming and J lost 3 bases, with 6 bases between them. CDR3 sequence: CASRQDYEQYF. The CDR3 coding sequence is TGTGCCAGCAGACAAGACTACGAGCAGTACTTC.

V usage is TRBV2 and J usage is TRBJ2-4; 12 positions match TRBD2. The CDR3 extends over 17 amino acids. The germline V gene encodes CDR1 SNHLY and CDR2 FYNNEI. Germline trimming cut 5 bases from V and 2 bases from J; bases unmatched to any gene: 7. CDR3: CASSTLAGGPSKNIQYF. The CDR3, as DNA: TGTGCCAGCAGTACCCTAGCGGGGGGGCCGTCCAAAAACATTCAGTACTTC.

The V gene is TRBV27, the J gene TRBJ2-2; D is undetermined. Trimming took off 9 bases at V and 4 bases at J, with 12 bases between the two ends. The CDR3 spans 13 residues. CDR1 is MNHEY, CDR2 SMNVEV, per germline (reference sequence). The CDR3 DNA reads TGTGCCAGTATCAACACCATCACCGGGGAGCTGTTTTTT. Amino acids: CASINTITGELFF.

V and J are TRBV7-9 and TRBJ2-1; the D gene is possibly TRBD1 (7 bases). This CDR3 has 16 amino acids. V gave up 5 bases and J gave up 7 bases, with 21 bases separating them. The germline CDR1 and CDR2 sequences are SEHNR and FQNEAQ (reference sequence). The CDR3 DNA is TGTGCCAGCAGCCCTTCTCAGGGGGAGGCATTTAATGAGCAGTTCTTC. Translating it yields CASSPSQGEAFNEQFF.

The chain uses TRBV30 and TRBJ2-7; D uncertain. The CDR3 runs 13 residues. Germline-derived CDR1 and CDR2 are GTSNPN and SVGIG (reference sequence). V lost 4 bases and J 2 bases, leaving 12 bases between the germline ends. The CDR3 DNA reads as TGTGCCTGGAACTTAGGAACCGCCTACGAGCAGTACTTC. This codes for CAWNLGTAYEQYF.

The chain carries TRBV11-2 and TRBJ2-7, with 8 bases that match TRBD1. Germline CDR1 and CDR2: SGHAT and FQNNGV. J was trimmed by 7 bases and V by 5 bases; bases with no gene match: 4. This CDR3 is built from 12 residues. In DNA, the CDR3 is TGTGCCAGCAGCCCGGACAGGGAAGAGCAGTACTTC. Translated: CASSPDREEQYF.

This clone has a single count. The genes are TRBV7-8 and TRBJ1-2; 9 bases fit TRBD1. This CDR3 is 15 amino acids long. Germline V lookup: CDR1 SGHVS, CDR2 FQNEAQ. J gave up 6 bases and V 1 base, and 6 bases lay outside the gene matches. CDR3 amino acids: CASSLGTGGADGYTF. CDR3 DNA: TGTGCCAGCAGCTTAGGTACAGGGGGCGCGGATGGCTACACCTTC.

This clone was seen only once. This chain uses TRBV7-8 with TRBJ2-4; 11 nucleotides match TRBD1. This CDR3 comprises 15 residues. V was pared by 5 bases and J by 3 bases, with 3 bases of the junction left unmatched. Germline V CDR1 and CDR2: SGHVS, FQNEAQ. DNA for the CDR3: TGTGCCAGCAGCCCCGGGACAGGGGGCAAAAACATTCAGTACTTC. Translated, it gives CASSPGTGGKNIQYF.

The chain joins TRBV6-5 to TRBJ1-2, with D perhaps matching TRBD1 (6 bases). The CDR3 has 14 amino acids. Trimming left V 6 bases short and J 2 bases short, with 13 bases between. The germline V gene encodes CDR1 MNHEY and CDR2 SVGAGI. The CDR3 region has the DNA TGTGCCAGCAGAGCACCGGGACAAAACTATGGCTACACCTTC. Translated, it gives CASRAPGQNYGYTF.

The chain joins TRBV7-2 to TRBJ2-7; TRBD2 might be the D (5 bases). V shed 2 bases and J shed 7 bases, with 15 bases lying between them. Germline-derived CDR1 and CDR2 are SGHTA and FQGNSA. The CDR3 covers 14 residues. Here the CDR3 reads CASSLPGSMVEQYF. For the CDR3, the DNA is TGTGCCAGCAGCTTACCGGGATCCATGGTTGAGCAGTACTTC.

The chain uses TRBV4-3 and TRBJ1-1, with a possible D match to TRBD1 (5 bases). The CDR3 runs to 14 residues. V was clipped by 0 bases and J by 4 bases, with 9 bases between them. Germline values: CDR1 LGHNA, CDR2 YSLEER. In DNA form, the CDR3 reads TGCGCCAGCAGCCAAGATGGGGGGATCACTGAAGCTTTCTTT. Protein sequence: CASSQDGGITEAFF.

A single count supports this clone. The rearrangement links TRBV2 to TRBJ2-3; tentative D call: TRBD2 (5 bases). This CDR3 is built from 12 residues. Trimming took off 10 bases at V and 5 bases at J, with 13 bases between the two ends. In germline, CDR1 is SNHLY, CDR2 FYNNEI. CDR3 in amino acids: CATLREQDTQYF. The CDR3 nucleotides read TGTGCCACCCTGAGGGAGCAAGATACGCAGTATTTT.

The CDR3 coding sequence is TGTGCCAGCAGGCCGTCACGGGACTCCTATAATTCACCCCTCCACTTT. Translation: CASRPSRDSYNSPLHF. The chain links TRBV27 to TRBJ1-6; D is ambiguous. V was pared by 6 bases and J by 0 bases, with 12 bases between. The CDR3 loop spans 16 amino acids. Germline V CDR1 and CDR2: MNHEY, SMNVEV (reference sequence).

This clone appeared once. CDR3 nucleotides: TGCGCCAGCAGTTGGGACCCGGGACAAACGGCCTACGAGCAGTACTTC. Protein: CASSWDPGQTAYEQYF. This rearrangement joins TRBV5-1 to TRBJ2-7, with a possible D match to TRBD1 (6 bases). CDR3 length: 16 amino acids. V lost 5 bases and J lost 2, with 20 bases in between. CDR1 is SGHRS, CDR2 YFSETQ, per germline.